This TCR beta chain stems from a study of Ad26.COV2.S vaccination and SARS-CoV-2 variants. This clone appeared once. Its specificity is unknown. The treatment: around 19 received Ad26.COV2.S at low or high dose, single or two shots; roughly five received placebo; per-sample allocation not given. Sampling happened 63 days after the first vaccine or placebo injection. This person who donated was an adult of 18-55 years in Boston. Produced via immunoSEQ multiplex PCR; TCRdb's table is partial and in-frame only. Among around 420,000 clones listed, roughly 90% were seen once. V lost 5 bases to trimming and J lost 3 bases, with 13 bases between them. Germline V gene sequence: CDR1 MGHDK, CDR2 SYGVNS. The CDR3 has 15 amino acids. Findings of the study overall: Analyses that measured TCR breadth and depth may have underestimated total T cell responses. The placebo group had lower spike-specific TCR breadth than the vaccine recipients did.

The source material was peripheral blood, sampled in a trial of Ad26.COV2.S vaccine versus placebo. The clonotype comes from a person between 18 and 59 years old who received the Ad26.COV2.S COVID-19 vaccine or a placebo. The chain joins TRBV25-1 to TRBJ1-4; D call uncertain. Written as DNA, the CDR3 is TGTGCCAGCAGTAATCTGGGTGGGCCTAATGAAAAACTGTTTTTT. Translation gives CASSNLGGPNEKLFF.